Reported below is one TCR beta chain. The sample originates from a study of cytomegalovirus exposure and HLA in healthy donors. Primers: 60 Vbeta forward and 13 Jbeta reverse. The repertoire was sequenced with immunoSEQ multiplex PCR; TCRdb's copy has only in-frame clones and lacks some. The sample holds over 150,000 clones, approximately 84% seen once. Trimming removed 5 bases from V and 9 bases from J, with 14 bases in between. The CDR3 is made up of 13 amino acids. The germline V gene encodes CDR1 SGHAT and CDR2 FQNNGV. The sequenced material came from PBMCs. This chain uses TRBV11-2 with TRBJ2-1, with a possible D match to TRBD2 (7 bases). The TCR was taken from a man between 18 and 35 years old in good health and CMV-seronegative. The CDR3 nucleotides read TGTGCCAGCAGCCCTCACAGGGAGGGTGAGCAGTTCTTC. This codes for CASSPHREGEQFF.